This T cell receptor beta chain derives from a study of T cells in Graves' hyperthyroidism and ophthalmopathy. Study results and caveats: Appearing also in blood were most of the thyroid clonotypes expanded above 0.001.

Amplified TCR beta CDR3 regions came from RNA transcripts. The HTBI primer set drove a first-round RT-PCR of the TCR CDR3. TCRdb called the multiplex PCR reads again in MiXCR, with one record for every CDR3 protein. This sample has hundreds of thousands of distinct CDR3 sequences; roughly 20% occur once, and the top ten carry around 17%. From germline, CDR1 is ENHRY and CDR2 SYGVKD. The CDR3 spans 17 residues. V was shortened by 3 bases and J by 5 bases, with 20 bases between the two germline ends. This clonotype was picked up a small number of times. Its antigen is unknown. The patients, who ranged from 18 to 65 in age, presented with newly diagnosed hyperthyroidism lasting under 2 months. Each diagnosis drew on symptoms, thyroxine, TRAb, thyroid ultrasound and orbital computed tomography findings.

The chain employs TRBV10-3 and TRBJ2-1, with D perhaps given as TRBD1 or TRBD2 (5 bases each). The source is a woman between 50 and 59 years old with Graves' hyperthyroidism that later progressed to Graves' ophthalmopathy. The specimen was blood. CDR3 DNA: TGTGCCATCAGTGATGGGGATCCAGGGAGAGGAAACAATGAGCAGTTCTTC. Residues: CAISDGDPGRGNNEQFF.